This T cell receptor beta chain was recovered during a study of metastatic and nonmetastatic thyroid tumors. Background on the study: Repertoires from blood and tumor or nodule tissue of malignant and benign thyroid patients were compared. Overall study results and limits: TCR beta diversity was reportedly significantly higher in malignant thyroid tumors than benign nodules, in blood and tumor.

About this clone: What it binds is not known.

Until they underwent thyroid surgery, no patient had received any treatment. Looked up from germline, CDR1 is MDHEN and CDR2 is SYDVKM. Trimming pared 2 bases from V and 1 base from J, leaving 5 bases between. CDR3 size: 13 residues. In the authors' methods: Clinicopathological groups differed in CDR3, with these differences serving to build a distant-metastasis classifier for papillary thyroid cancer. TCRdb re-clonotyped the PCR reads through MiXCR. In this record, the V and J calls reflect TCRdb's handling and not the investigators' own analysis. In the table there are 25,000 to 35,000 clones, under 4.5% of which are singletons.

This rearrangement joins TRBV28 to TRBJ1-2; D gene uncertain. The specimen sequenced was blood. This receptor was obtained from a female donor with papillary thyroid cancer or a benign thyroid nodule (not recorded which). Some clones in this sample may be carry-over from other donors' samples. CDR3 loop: CASSLVYNYGYTF. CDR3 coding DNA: TGTGCCAGCAGTTTAGTTTATAACTATGGCTACACCTTC.